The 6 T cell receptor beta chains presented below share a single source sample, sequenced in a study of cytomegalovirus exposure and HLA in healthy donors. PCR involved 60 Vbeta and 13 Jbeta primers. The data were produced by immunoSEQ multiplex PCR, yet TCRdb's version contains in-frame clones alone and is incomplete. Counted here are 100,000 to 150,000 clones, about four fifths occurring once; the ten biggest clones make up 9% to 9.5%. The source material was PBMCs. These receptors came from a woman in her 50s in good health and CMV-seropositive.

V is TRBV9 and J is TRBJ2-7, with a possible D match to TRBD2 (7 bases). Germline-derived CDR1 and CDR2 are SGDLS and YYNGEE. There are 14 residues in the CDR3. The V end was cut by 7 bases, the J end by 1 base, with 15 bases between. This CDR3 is CASGPRGASYEQYF. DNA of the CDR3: TGTGCCAGCGGACCCCGGGGGGCTTCCTACGAGCAGTACTTC.

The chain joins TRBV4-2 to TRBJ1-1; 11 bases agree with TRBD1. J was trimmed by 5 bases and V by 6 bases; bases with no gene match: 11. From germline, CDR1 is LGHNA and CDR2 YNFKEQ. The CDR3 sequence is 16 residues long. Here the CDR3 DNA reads TGTGCCAGCAGTCCGGACAGGGGGCAATCTAAAACTGAAGCTTTCTTT. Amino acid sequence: CASSPDRGQSKTEAFF.

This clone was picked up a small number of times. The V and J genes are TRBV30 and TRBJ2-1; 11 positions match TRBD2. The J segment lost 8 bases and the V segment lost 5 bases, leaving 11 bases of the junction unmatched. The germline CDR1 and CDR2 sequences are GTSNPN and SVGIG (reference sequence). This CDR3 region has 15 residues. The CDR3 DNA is TGTGCCTGGCGGACCAGACTAGCGGGAAACGATGAGCAGTTCTTC. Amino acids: CAWRTRLAGNDEQFF.

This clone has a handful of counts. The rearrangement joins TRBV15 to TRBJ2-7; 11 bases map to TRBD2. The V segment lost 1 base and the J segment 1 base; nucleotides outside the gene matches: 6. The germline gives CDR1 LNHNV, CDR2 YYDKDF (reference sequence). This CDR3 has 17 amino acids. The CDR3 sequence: CATSRGLAGLQSYEQYF. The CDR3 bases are TGTGCCACCAGCAGAGGACTAGCGGGATTGCAATCCTACGAGCAGTACTTC.

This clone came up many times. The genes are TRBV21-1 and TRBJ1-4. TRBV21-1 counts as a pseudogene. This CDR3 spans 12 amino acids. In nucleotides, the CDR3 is TGTGCCAGCAGCCCTGGGGGGGAAAAACTGTTTTTT. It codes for CASSPGGEKLFF.

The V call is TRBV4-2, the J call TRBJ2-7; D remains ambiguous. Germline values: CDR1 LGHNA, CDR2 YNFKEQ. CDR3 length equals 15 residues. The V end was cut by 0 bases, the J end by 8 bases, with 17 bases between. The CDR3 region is CASSQDPQYTSQQYF. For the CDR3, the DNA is TGTGCCAGCAGCCAAGATCCCCAATATACGAGTCAGCAGTACTTC.